Listed below are T cell receptor beta chains from one sample, sequenced in a study of cytomegalovirus exposure and HLA in healthy donors. Generated by immunoSEQ multiplex PCR, the TCRdb table keeps only in-frame clones and is missing some. The table lists about 190,000 clones, around 87% of them singletons. What was sequenced was PBMCs. The receptor source for this set is a boy aged 2-15 years in good health and CMV-seronegative. Each CDR3 is given with its conserved first and last residue. Each record gives: V gene, J gene, D gene, clone size, CDR3 protein, CDR3 DNA. A D gene is named only where the DNA matches it firmly. Clone size is shown for a subset of rows, as once, few, many or a class of expanded clone.

TRBV18	TRBJ2-2	NA	NA	CASSLSGPLNTGELFF	TGTGCCAGCTCACTATCTGGGCCACTGAACACCGGGGAGCTGTTTTTT
TRBV29-1	TRBJ2-7	NA	few	CSAAKGDYEQYF	TGCAGCGCCGCAAAAGGGGACTACGAGCAGTACTTC
TRBV28	TRBJ1-1	TRBD1	once	CASSLPPGQVLFF	TGTGCCAGCAGTTTACCTCCGGGACAGGTCTTATTCTTT
TRBV30	TRBJ1-1	TRBD1	NA	CAWSVNRGGQVGTEAFF	TGTGCCTGGAGTGTAAATCGAGGGGGACAGGTCGGCACTGAAGCTTTCTTT
TRBV6-5	TRBJ1-2	NA	once	CASSQNSLNYGYTF	TGTGCCAGCAGCCAAAATAGCCTTAACTATGGCTACACCTTC
TRBV10-3	TRBJ2-1	NA	NA	CATGGRIQSSYNEQFF	TGTGCCACCGGGGGACGGATACAAAGCTCCTACAATGAGCAGTTCTTC
TRBV6-5	TRBJ1-6	NA	NA	CASSYSVRQAPSPLHF	TGTGCCAGCAGTTACTCGGTCAGACAAGCCCCATCACCCCTCCACTTT
TRBV11-2	TRBJ1-1	NA	NA	CASSLNPTVNTEAFF	TGTGCCAGCAGCTTAAATCCTACAGTGAACACTGAAGCTTTCTTT
TRBV6-1	TRBJ1-2	TRBD1	once	CASSRGDREYGYTF	TGTGCCAGCAGTAGAGGCGACAGGGAGTATGGCTACACCTTC
TRBV19	TRBJ1-5	TRBD1	few	CASVGTGPQHF	TGTGCCAGTGTTGGGACAGGGCCCCAGCATTTT
TRBV7-2	TRBJ2-5	TRBD2	NA	CASSFSGGGSETQYF	TGTGCCAGCAGCTTCAGCGGGGGGGGGTCGGAGACCCAGTACTTC
TRBV6-1	TRBJ2-1	TRBD1	NA	CASRARDRGDEQFF	TGTGCCAGCAGGGCCCGGGACAGGGGCGATGAGCAGTTCTTC
TRBV10-2	TRBJ2-3	NA	NA	CASRHGPPRGTDTQYF	TGCGCCAGCAGACATGGGCCCCCCAGAGGGACAGATACGCAGTATTTT
TRBV5-1	TRBJ2-3	TRBD1	NA	CASSQGQGTDTQYF	TGCGCCAGCAGCCAGGGACAGGGTACAGATACGCAGTATTTT
TRBV9	TRBJ2-3	TRBD2	once	CASSATSGGYGTDTQYF	TGTGCCAGCAGCGCGACTAGCGGGGGCTATGGCACAGATACGCAGTATTTT
TRBV27	TRBJ2-3	NA	NA	CASSLGGGIRPDTQYF	TGTGCCAGCAGCCTGGGTGGGGGGATAAGGCCAGATACGCAGTATTTT
TRBV7-9	TRBJ2-7	TRBD2	once	CASSSQRLASYEQYF	TGTGCCAGCAGCTCCCAACGACTAGCCTCCTACGAGCAGTACTTC
TRBV30	TRBJ1-1	TRBD1	NA	CAYKGQIEAFF	TGTGCCTACAAGGGACAGATTGAAGCTTTCTTT
TRBV7-2	TRBJ2-3	TRBD2	NA	CASSSGTTSTDTQYF	TGTGCCAGCAGCTCCGGGACTACTAGCACAGATACGCAGTATTTT
TRBV4-2	TRBJ1-1	NA	NA	CASSQVSTMNTEAFF	TGTGCCAGCAGCCAAGTGAGCACCATGAACACTGAAGCTTTCTTT
TRBV19	TRBJ1-2	NA	NA	CASSIVGGDYGYTF	TGTGCCAGTAGTATCGTCGGGGGTGACTATGGCTACACCTTC
TRBV11-3	TRBJ2-4	TRBD2	NA	CASSPRGLAGGLLAKNIQYF	TGTGCCAGCAGCCCCCGGGGACTAGCGGGAGGATTATTAGCCAAAAACATTCAGTACTTC
TRBV6-1	TRBJ2-7	NA	NA	CASSEAHREGGVYEQYF	TGTGCCAGCAGTGAGGCCCACAGGGAGGGAGGTGTATACGAGCAGTACTTC
TRBV4-1	TRBJ2-1	TRBD2	NA	CASSQEGLAVNEQFF	TGCGCCAGCAGCCAAGAAGGACTAGCTGTCAATGAGCAGTTCTTC
TRBV27	TRBJ2-6	NA	NA	CASLLQVSGANVLTF	TGTGCCAGTCTACTACAGGTGTCTGGGGCCAACGTCCTGACTTTC
TRBV5-8	TRBJ1-2	TRBD1	NA	CASSTLSDWDREGYTF	TGTGCCAGCAGTACCTTATCCGACTGGGACAGAGAAGGCTACACCTTC
TRBV19	TRBJ2-7	TRBD1	NA	CASKGTGSYEQYF	TGTGCCAGTAAAGGGACAGGGTCCTACGAGCAGTACTTC
TRBV11-3	TRBJ1-5	NA	NA	CASSLEMPGRWDQPQHF	TGCGCCAGCAGCTTAGAGATGCCCGGGAGATGGGATCAGCCCCAGCATTTT
TRBV9	TRBJ1-2	NA	NA	CASSVRGDDYGYTF	TGTGCCAGCAGCGTACGCGGGGACGACTATGGCTACACCTTC
TRBV15	TRBJ2-1	TRBD2	NA	CATSGTSGVYNEQFF	TGTGCCACCAGCGGAACTAGCGGGGTCTACAATGAGCAGTTCTTC
TRBV2	TRBJ1-5	TRBD1	NA	CASMSDRVGQPQHF	TGTGCCAGCATGTCGGACAGGGTAGGTCAGCCCCAGCATTTT
TRBV4-2	TRBJ2-5	TRBD2	NA	CASSQKGLAGGQYQETQYF	TGTGCCAGCAGCCAAAAGGGACTAGCGGGGGGACAGTACCAAGAGACCCAGTACTTC
TRBV6-1	TRBJ2-5	TRBD1	NA	CASSGEGQGDQETQYF	TGTGCCAGCAGTGGGGAGGGACAGGGGGATCAAGAGACCCAGTACTTC
TRBV5-6	TRBJ2-1	NA	once	CASSLGLPAGSSYNEQFF	TGTGCCAGCAGCTTGGGGCTCCCGGCGGGTAGCTCCTACAATGAGCAGTTCTTC
TRBV6-5	TRBJ2-1	TRBD1	NA	CASSQGESSYNEQFF	TGTGCCAGCAGTCAGGGGGAGAGCTCCTACAATGAGCAGTTCTTC
TRBV5-4	TRBJ1-6	TRBD1	NA	CASSRKTGESSYNSPLHF	TGTGCCAGCAGCCGAAAGACAGGGGAGAGCTCCTATAATTCACCCCTCCACTTT
TRBV7-6	TRBJ1-1	NA	NA	CASSHSGGSTEAFF	TGTGCCAGCAGTCACTCGGGGGGGAGCACTGAAGCTTTCTTT
TRBV7-8	TRBJ1-1	NA	NA	CASTRDTEAFF	TGTGCCAGCACGAGGGACACTGAAGCTTTCTTT
TRBV5-4	TRBJ2-5	NA	NA	CASSPGDPKGETQYF	TGTGCCAGCAGCCCGGGGGACCCAAAGGGAGAGACCCAGTACTTC
TRBV6-5	TRBJ2-7	NA	NA	CASTPRGGLYEQYF	TGTGCCAGCACCCCGCGAGGCGGACTCTACGAGCAGTACTTC